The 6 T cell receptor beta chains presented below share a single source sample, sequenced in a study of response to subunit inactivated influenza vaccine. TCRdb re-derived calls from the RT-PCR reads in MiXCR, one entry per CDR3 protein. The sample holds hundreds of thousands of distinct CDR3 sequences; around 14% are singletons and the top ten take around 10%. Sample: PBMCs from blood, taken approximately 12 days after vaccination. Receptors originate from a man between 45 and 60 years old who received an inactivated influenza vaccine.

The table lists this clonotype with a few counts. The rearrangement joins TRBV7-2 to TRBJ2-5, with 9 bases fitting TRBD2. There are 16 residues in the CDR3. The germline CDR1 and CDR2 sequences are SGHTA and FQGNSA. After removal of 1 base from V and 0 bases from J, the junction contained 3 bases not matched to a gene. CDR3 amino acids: CASSLGAGGHQETQYF. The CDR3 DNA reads TGTGCCAGCAGCTTAGGCGCGGGAGGGCACCAAGAGACCCAGTACTTC.

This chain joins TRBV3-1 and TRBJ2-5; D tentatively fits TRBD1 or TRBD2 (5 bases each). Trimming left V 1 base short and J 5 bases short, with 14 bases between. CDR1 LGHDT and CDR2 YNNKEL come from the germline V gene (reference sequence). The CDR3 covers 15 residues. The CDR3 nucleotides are TGTGCCAGCAGCCAAGGGCCGGGACGGGTTGAGACCCAGTACTTC. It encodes CASSQGPGRVETQYF.

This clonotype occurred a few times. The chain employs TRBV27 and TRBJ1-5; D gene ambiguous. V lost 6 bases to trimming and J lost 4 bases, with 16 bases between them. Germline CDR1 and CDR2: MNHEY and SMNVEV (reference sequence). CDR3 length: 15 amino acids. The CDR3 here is CASSTIPPGNQPQHF. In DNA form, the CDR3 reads TGTGCCAGCAGCACGATTCCCCCGGGTAATCAGCCCCAGCATTTT.

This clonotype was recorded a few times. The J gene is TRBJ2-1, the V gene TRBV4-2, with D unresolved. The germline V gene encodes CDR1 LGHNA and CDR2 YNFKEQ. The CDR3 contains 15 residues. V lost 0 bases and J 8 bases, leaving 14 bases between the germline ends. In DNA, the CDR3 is TGTGCCAGCAGCCAAGAAAAACTCACGTCGGATGAGCAGTTCTTC. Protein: CASSQEKLTSDEQFF.

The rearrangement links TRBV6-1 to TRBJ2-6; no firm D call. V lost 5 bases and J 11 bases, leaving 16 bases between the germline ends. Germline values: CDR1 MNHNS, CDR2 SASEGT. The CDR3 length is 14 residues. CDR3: CASSPYPTYDVLTF. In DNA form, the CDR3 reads TGTGCCAGCAGTCCGTACCCCACATATGACGTCCTGACTTTC.

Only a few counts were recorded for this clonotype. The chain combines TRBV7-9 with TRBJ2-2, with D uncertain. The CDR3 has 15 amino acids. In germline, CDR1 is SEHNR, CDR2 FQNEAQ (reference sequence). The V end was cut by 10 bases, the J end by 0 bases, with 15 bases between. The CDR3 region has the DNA TGTGCCACCATTCCCTTGGTTACGAACACCGGGGAGCTGTTTTTT. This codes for CATIPLVTNTGELFF.